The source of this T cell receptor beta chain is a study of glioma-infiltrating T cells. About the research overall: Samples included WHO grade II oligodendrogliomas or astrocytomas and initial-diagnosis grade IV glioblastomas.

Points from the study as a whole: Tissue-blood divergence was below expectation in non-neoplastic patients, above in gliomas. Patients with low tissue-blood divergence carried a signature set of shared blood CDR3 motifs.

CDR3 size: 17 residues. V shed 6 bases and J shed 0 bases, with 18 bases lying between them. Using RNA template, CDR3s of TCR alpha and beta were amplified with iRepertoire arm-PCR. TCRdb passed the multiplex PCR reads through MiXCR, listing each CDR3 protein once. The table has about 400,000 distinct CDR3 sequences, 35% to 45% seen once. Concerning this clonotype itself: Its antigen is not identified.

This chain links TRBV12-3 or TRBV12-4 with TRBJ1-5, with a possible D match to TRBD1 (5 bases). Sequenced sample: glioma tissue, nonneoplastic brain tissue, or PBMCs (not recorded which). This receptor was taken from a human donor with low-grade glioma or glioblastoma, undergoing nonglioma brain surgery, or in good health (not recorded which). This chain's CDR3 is CASRGPRGVDSNQPQHF. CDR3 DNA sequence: TGTGCCAGCAGGGGGCCTCGAGGGGTCGATAGCAATCAGCCCCAGCATTTT.